A single sample is the source of the 10 T cell receptor beta chains below, sequenced in a study of blood T cell repertoires in COVID-19. TCRdb keeps only in-frame clones here, not all; method: immunoSEQ multiplex PCR. This sample yields over 200,000 clones, of which around four fifths are seen a single time; roughly 8.8% belongs to the top ten. The sequencing sample was made of peripheral blood. These TCRs come from a woman aged 50 to 65 with acute or convalescent COVID-19.

In its sample, this clone was seen a few times. The chain links TRBV6-4 to TRBJ2-5; D gene uncertain. Germline V gene data show CDR1 as MRHNA and CDR2 as SNTAGT. The CDR3 has 15 residues. V gave up 8 bases and J gave up 1 base, with 17 bases separating them. CDR3 bases: TGTGCCAGCTTCGGTACCGACTCACGCCAAGAGACCCAGTACTTC. Translation: CASFGTDSRQETQYF.

This clone appeared once. The J gene is TRBJ2-2, the V gene TRBV5-1, with TRBD2 identical over 8 bases. Germline lookup yields CDR1 SGHRS and CDR2 YFSETQ. This CDR3 has 16 amino acids. V was clipped by 7 bases and J by 5 bases; unmatched bases: 13. CDR3 sequence reads: CASGQLAAARTGELFF. CDR3 in DNA: TGCGCCAGCGGACAACTAGCGGCGGCTAGGACCGGGGAGCTGTTTTTT.

The rearrangement joins TRBV6-5 to TRBJ2-5; TRBD1 matches 7 bases. Germline assignment: CDR1 MNHEY and CDR2 SVGAGI. The CDR3 is made up of 15 amino acids. With V trimmed by 5 bases and J by 2 bases, 8 bases remained unmatched. The CDR3 is CASSTAGGPQETQYF. CDR3 sequence (DNA): TGTGCCAGCAGTACGGCAGGGGGACCACAAGAGACCCAGTACTTC.

The J gene is TRBJ2-7, the V gene TRBV6-4; possible D gene TRBD2, 6 bases. The V gene's germline CDR1 is MRHNA and CDR2 SNTAGT. The CDR3 covers 13 residues. The ends were cut back, 4 bases at V and 7 bases at J, with 14 bases in the middle. The CDR3 sequence is CASSVLQGREQYF. The CDR3 nucleotides read TGTGCCAGCAGTGTTTTGCAAGGGAGGGAGCAGTACTTC.

About this clone: Distinct nucleotide sequences in the sample also encode this CDR3. The chain employs TRBV9 and TRBJ2-3, with 10 bases that match TRBD2. With 1 base clipped from V and 4 bases from J, the junction kept 3 bases outside the gene matches. Germline V gene sequence: CDR1 SGDLS, CDR2 YYNGEE. The CDR3 is 15 amino acids. Here the CDR3 reads CASSVSGRGADTQYF. CDR3 coding DNA: TGTGCCAGCAGCGTAAGCGGGAGGGGAGCAGATACGCAGTATTTT.

This clone was counted a single time. V and J are TRBV28 and TRBJ2-3; weak D call: TRBD1 (7 bases). The V end was cut by 3 bases, the J end by 6 bases, with 19 bases between. The CDR3 runs 16 residues. Germline CDR1 MDHEN, CDR2 SYDVKM. CDR3 DNA: TGTGCCAGCAGTTTTTTTGGCGGGACAGCGTACGATACGCAGTATTTT. This encodes CASSFFGGTAYDTQYF.

Many counts were recorded for this clone. The gene calls are TRBV11-2 and TRBJ2-5, with 8 bases that match TRBD1. CDR1 is SGHAT, CDR2 FQNNGV, per germline. The CDR3 contains 14 residues. The V segment lost 5 bases and the J segment 4 bases; nucleotides outside the gene matches: 6. The CDR3 sequence is CASSTQGAGETQYF. DNA of the CDR3: TGTGCCAGCAGCACCCAGGGGGCTGGAGAGACCCAGTACTTC.

V and J are TRBV6-1 and TRBJ2-1; 8 nucleotides agree with TRBD2. J lost 6 bases, V lost 4 bases, and 11 bases had no gene match. The CDR3 has 16 residues. Germline lookup yields CDR1 MNHNS and CDR2 SASEGT. CDR3 in amino acids: CASSARTSRNGNEQFF. CDR3 nucleotides: TGTGCCAGCAGTGCCAGGACTAGCCGTAATGGCAATGAGCAGTTCTTC.

CDR3 amino acids: CASSQLFEGGETQYF. The CDR3 nucleotides read TGTGCCAGCAGCCAACTTTTCGAGGGGGGGGAGACCCAGTACTTC. The chain employs TRBV4-2 and TRBJ2-5, with TRBD2 as a possible D gene (7 bases). The CDR3 is 15 amino acids. The germline gives CDR1 LGHNA, CDR2 YNFKEQ. Trimming stripped 2 bases from V and 5 bases from J, with 15 bases between.

The J gene is TRBJ2-7, the V gene TRBV5-4; 10 nucleotides match TRBD1. The ends lost 0 bases at V and 3 bases at J; junction bases unmatched: 0. CDR3 length equals 14 residues. Germline CDR1 SGHNT, CDR2 YYREEE (reference sequence). Here the CDR3 DNA reads TGTGCCAGCAGCTTGGGGACAGGGGGCTACGAGCAGTACTTC. Residues: CASSLGTGGYEQYF.